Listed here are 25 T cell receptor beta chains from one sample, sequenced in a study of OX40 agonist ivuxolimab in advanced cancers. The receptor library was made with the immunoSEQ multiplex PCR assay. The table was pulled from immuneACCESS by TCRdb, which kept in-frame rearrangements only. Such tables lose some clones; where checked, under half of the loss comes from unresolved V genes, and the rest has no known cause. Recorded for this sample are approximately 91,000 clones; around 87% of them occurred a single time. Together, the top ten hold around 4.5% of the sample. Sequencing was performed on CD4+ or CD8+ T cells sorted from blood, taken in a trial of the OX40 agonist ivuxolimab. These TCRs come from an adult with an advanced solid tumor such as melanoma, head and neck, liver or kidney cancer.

The CDR3 coding sequence is TGTGCCAGCAGCTTGGGTCCTAGAGACTCCTACAATGAGCAGTTCTTC. Its translation: CASSLGPRDSYNEQFF. The chain carries TRBV5-4 and TRBJ2-1; D is unclear. Trimming cost V 0 bases and J 0 bases, with 10 bases left between them. Germline V gene lookup returns CDR1 SGHNT and CDR2 YYREEE (reference sequence). CDR3 length: 16 residues.

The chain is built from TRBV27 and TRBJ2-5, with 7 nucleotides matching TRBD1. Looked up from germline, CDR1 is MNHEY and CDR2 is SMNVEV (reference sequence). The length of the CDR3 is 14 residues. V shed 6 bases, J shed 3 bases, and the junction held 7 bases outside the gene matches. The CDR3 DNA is TGTGCCAGCAGCTACCTCGGGACAGAAGAGACCCAGTACTTC. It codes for CASSYLGTEETQYF.

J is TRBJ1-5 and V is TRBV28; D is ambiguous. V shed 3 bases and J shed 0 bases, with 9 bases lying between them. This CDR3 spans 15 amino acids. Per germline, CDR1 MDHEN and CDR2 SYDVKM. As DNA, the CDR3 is TGTGCCAGCAGTTTTATAGGGCTTAGCAATCAGCCCCAGCATTTT. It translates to CASSFIGLSNQPQHF.

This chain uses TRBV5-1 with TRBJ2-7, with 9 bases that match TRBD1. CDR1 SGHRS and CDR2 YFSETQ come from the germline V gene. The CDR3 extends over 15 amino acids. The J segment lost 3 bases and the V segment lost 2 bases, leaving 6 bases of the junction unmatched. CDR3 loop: CASSFGDREFYEQYF. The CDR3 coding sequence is TGCGCCAGCAGCTTTGGGGACAGGGAGTTCTACGAGCAGTACTTC. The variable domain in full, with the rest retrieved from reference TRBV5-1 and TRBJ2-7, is KAGVTQTPRYLIKTRGQQVTLSCSPISGHRSVSWYQQTPGQGLQFLFEYFSETQRNKGNFPGRFSGRQFSNSRSEMNVSTLELGDSALYLCASSFGDREFYEQYFGPGTRLTVT.

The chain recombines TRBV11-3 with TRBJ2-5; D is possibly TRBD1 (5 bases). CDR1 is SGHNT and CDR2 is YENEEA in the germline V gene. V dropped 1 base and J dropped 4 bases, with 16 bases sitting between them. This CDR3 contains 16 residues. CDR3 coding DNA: TGTGCCAGCAGCTTAGTCGGCCAGGGAAGAGGAGAGACCCAGTACTTC. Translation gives CASSLVGQGRGETQYF.

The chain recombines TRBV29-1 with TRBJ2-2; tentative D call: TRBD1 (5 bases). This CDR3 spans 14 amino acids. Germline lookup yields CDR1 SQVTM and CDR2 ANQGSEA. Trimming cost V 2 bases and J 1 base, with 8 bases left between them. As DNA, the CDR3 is TGCAGCGTTGAACAGGGAAAGAACACCGGGGAGCTGTTTTTT. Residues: CSVEQGKNTGELFF.

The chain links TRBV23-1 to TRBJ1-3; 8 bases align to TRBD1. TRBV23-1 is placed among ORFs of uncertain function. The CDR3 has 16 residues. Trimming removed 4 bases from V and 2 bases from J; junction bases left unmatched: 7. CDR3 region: CASSPPQDRAGNTIYF. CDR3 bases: TGCGCCAGCAGTCCCCCCCAGGACAGGGCTGGAAACACCATATATTTT.

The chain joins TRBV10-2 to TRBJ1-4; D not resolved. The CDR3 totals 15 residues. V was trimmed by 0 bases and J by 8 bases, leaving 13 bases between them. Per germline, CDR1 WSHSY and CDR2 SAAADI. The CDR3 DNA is TGCGCCAGCAGTGAGTCGCCGGGGATAGGAGAAAAACTGTTTTTT. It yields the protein CASSESPGIGEKLFF.

The CDR3 reads CASSQAGDGNEKLFF. CDR3 nucleotide sequence: TGCGCCAGCAGCCAGGCAGGGGATGGTAATGAAAAACTGTTTTTT. The chain uses TRBV4-1 and TRBJ1-4; possibly TRBD1 for D (6 bases). Trimming left V 3 bases short and J 4 bases short, with 12 bases between. The length of the CDR3 is 15 residues. Germline assignment: CDR1 MGHRA and CDR2 YSYEKL.

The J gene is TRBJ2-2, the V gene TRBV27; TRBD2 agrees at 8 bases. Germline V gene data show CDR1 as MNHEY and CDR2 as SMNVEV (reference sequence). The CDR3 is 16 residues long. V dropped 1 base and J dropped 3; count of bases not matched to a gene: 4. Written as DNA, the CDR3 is TGTGCCAGCAGTTTATTCCCGGGAGGGTACACCGGGGAGCTGTTTTTT. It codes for CASSLFPGGYTGELFF.

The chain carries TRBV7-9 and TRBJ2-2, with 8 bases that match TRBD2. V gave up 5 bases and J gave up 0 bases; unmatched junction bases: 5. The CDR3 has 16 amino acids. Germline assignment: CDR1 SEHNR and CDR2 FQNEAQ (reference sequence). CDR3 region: CASSTLAVANTGELFF. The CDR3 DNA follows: TGTGCCAGCAGCACACTAGCGGTCGCGAACACCGGGGAGCTGTTTTTT.

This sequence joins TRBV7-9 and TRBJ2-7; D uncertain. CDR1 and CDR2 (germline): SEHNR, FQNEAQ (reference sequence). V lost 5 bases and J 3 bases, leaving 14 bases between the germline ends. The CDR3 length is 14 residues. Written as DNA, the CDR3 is TGTGCCAGCAGCAGCTTGACGGCCAACTACGAGCAGTACTTC. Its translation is CASSSLTANYEQYF.

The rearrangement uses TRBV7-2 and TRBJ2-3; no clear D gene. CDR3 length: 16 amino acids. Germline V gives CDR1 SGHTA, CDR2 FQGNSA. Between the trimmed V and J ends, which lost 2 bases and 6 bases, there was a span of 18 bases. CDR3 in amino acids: CASSLRAVTKADTQYF. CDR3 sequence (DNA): TGTGCCAGCAGCTTAAGGGCAGTGACAAAGGCCGATACGCAGTATTTT.

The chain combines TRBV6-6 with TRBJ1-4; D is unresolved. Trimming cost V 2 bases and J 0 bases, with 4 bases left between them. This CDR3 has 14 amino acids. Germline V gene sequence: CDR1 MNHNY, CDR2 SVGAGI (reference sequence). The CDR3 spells CASSYGATNEKLFF. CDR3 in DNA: TGTGCCAGCAGTTACGGTGCAACTAATGAAAAACTGTTTTTT.

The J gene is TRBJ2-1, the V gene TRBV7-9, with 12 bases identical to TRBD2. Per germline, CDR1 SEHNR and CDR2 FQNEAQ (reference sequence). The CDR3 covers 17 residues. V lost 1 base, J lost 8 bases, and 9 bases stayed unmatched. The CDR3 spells CASSLVSLAGGMYEQFF. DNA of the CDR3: TGTGCCAGCAGCTTAGTATCTCTAGCGGGAGGGATGTATGAGCAGTTCTTC.

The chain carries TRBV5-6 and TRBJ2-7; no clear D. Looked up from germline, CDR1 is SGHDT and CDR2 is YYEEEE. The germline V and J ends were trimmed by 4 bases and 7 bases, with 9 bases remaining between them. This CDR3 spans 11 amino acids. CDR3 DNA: TGTGCCAGCAGCGCCAGAAAAGAGCAGTACTTC. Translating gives CASSARKEQYF. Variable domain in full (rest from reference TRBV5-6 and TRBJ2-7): DAGVTQSPTHLIKTRGQQVTLRCSPKSGHDTVSWYQQALGQGPQFIFQYYEEEERQRGNFPDRFSGHQFPNYSSELNVNALLLGDSALYLCASSARKEQYFGPGTRLTVT.

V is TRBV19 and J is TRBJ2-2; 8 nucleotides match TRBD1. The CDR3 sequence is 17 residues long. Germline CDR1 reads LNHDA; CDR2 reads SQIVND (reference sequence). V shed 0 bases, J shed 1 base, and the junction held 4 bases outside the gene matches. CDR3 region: CASSIEFGTGNTGELFF. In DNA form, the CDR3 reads TGTGCCAGTAGTATAGAATTCGGGACAGGGAACACCGGGGAGCTGTTTTTT.

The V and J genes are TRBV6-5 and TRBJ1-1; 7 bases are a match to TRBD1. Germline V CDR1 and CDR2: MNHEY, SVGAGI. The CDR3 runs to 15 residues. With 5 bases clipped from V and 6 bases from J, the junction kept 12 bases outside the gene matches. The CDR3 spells CASSGWDSEHPEAFF. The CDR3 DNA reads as TGTGCCAGCAGTGGATGGGACAGCGAGCATCCTGAAGCTTTCTTT.

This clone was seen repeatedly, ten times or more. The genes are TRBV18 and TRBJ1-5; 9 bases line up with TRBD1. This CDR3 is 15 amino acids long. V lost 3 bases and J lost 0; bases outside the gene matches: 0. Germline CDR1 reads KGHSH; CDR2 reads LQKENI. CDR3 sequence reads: CASSPGQGSNQPQHF. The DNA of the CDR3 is TGTGCCAGCTCACCGGGACAGGGTAGCAATCAGCCCCAGCATTTT.

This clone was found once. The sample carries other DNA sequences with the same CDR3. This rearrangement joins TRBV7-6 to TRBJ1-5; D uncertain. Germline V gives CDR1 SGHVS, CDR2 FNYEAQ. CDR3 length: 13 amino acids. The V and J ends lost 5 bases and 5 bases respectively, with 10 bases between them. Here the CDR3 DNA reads TGTGCCAGCAGCCCCGCCCCCGATCAGCCCCAGCATTTT. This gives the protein CASSPAPDQPQHF.

In DNA, the CDR3 is TGTGCCAGCAGCTACTCTATAGCGGGAGGGCTCAACTACGAGCAGTACTTC. As protein: CASSYSIAGGLNYEQYF. The V call is TRBV5-4, the J call TRBJ2-7; 11 nucleotides line up with TRBD2. CDR1 SGHNT and CDR2 YYREEE come from the germline V gene (reference sequence). V shed 3 bases, J shed 3 bases, and the junction held 11 bases outside the gene matches. The CDR3 is made up of 17 amino acids.

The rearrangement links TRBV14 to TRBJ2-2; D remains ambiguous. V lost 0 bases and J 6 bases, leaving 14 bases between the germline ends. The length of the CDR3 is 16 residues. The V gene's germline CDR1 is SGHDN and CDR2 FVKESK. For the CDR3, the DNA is TGTGCCAGCAGCCAAGAAGTACGGCAGCCACCCGGGGAGCTGTTTTTT. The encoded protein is CASSQEVRQPPGELFF.

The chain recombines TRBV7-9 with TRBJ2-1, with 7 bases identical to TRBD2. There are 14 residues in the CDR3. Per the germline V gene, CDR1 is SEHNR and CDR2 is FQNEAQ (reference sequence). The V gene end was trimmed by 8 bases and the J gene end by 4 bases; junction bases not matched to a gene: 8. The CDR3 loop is CASARTRDYNEQFF. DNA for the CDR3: TGTGCCAGCGCTCGGACTAGGGATTACAATGAGCAGTTCTTC.

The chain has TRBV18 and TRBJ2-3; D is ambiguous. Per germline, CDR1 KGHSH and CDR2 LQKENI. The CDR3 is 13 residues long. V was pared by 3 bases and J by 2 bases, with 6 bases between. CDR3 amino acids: CASSPSTTDTQYF. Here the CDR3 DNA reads TGTGCCAGCTCACCTTCTACCACAGATACGCAGTATTTT.

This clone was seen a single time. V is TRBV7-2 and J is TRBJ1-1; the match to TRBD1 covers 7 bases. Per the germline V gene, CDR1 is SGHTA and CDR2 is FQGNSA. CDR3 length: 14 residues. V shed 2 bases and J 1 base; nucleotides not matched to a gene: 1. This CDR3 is CASSLRTGNTEAFF. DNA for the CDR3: TGTGCCAGCAGCTTAAGGACAGGGAACACTGAAGCTTTCTTT.